Given below is one TCR beta chain in context. Assay used: immunoSEQ multiplex PCR; TCRdb lists only in-frame clones, some missing. The data contain around 100,000 clones, roughly 90% of them singletons. The source of the sample is a study of OX40 agonist ivuxolimab in advanced cancers. The germline V gene encodes CDR1 GTSNPN and CDR2 SVGIG (reference sequence). The CDR3 length is 12 residues. With 2 bases removed from V and 8 bases from J, the gap between germline ends came to 10 bases. This material consisted of CD4+ or CD8+ T cells sorted from blood, taken in a trial of the OX40 agonist ivuxolimab. The chain has TRBV30 and TRBJ1-3; unclear D gene. The source of this sequence is an adult with an advanced solid tumor such as melanoma, head and neck, liver or kidney cancer. CDR3 residues: CAWSRDRDTIYF. The CDR3 nucleotides read TGTGCCTGGAGTCGCGACCGGGACACCATATATTTT.